This entry concerns a single T cell receptor (beta chain). TCRdb keeps only in-frame clones here, not all; method: immunoSEQ multiplex PCR. The repertoire consists of under 200,000 clones, with over 70% occurring once and the leading ten covering 2.5% to 3.5%. Germline values: CDR1 SGHNT, CDR2 YENEEA. The V and J ends lost 3 bases and 2 bases respectively, with 19 bases between them. CDR3 size: 17 residues. This record belongs to a study of blood T cell repertoires in COVID-19. The clonotype was recovered from a woman in her fifties or sixties with acute or convalescent COVID-19. The specimen was peripheral blood. The rearrangement links TRBV11-3 to TRBJ1-2; a weak D match, TRBD1 (6 bases). The CDR3 nucleotides read TGTGCCAGCAGCTTTATCCTCGGGGGGCCATTAAACTATGGCTACACCTTC. Translation: CASSFILGGPLNYGYTF.